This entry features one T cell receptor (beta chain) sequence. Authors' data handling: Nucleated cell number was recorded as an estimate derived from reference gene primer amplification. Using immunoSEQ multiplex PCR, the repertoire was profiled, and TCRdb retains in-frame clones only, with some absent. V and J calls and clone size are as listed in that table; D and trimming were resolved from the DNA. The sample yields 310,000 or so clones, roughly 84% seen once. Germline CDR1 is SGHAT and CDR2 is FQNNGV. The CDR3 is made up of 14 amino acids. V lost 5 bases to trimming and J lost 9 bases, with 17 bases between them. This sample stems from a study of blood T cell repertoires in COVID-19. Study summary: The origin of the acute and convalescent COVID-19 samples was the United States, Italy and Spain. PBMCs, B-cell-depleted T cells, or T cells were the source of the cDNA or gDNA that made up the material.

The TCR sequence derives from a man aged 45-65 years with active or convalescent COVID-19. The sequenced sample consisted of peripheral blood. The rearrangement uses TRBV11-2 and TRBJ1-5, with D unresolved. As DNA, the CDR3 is TGTGCCAGCAGCCCCGGGGAGGACGGCCGGCCCCAGCATTTT. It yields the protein CASSPGEDGRPQHF.